This is a list of T cell receptor beta chains from one sample in a study of blood T cell repertoires in COVID-19. The repertoire was sequenced with immunoSEQ multiplex PCR; TCRdb's copy has only in-frame clones and lacks some. The sample carries 95,000 to 150,000 clones, approximately 90% recorded once. Sequenced material: peripheral blood. All receptors come from a middle-aged man with acute or convalescent COVID-19. The CDR3 runs from the conserved cysteine through the conserved F or W. D genes are given only for firm matches. Rows give clone size only sometimes, using once, few, many, or a class for an expanded clone.

d_gene | j_gene | v_gene | abundance | CDR3nt | CDR3aa
- | TRBJ1-5 | TRBV24-1 | - | TGTGCCACCAGTGACTATGAACAGCCCCAGCATTTT | CATSDYEQPQHF
TRBD1 | TRBJ1-4 | TRBV18 | - | TGTGCCAGCTCACCGAGGGGGCTGGGGGAAAAACTGTTTTTT | CASSPRGLGEKLFF
- | TRBJ1-1 | TRBV9 | - | TGTGCCAGCAGCGTGGGGCAGGGGAACACTGAAGCTTTCTTT | CASSVGQGNTEAFF
- | TRBJ1-5 | TRBV5-8 | once | TGTGCCAGCAGCTTGGGTGGGAGGCTTTCTGGCAATCAGCCCCAGCATTTT | CASSLGGRLSGNQPQHF
TRBD2 | TRBJ2-7 | TRBV19 | - | TGTGCCAGTAGCACAGGGACTAGCGGGGGTAACACGTACGAGCAGTACTTC | CASSTGTSGGNTYEQYF
TRBD1 | TRBJ1-2 | TRBV5-4 | few | TGTGCCAGCAGCAGAGCTCTTGGGACAGAGATCGGCTACACCTTC | CASSRALGTEIGYTF
TRBD2 | TRBJ2-7 | TRBV7-2 | - | TGTGCCAGCAGCAAAACCAGCGGGGGGGAGTACGAGCAGTACTTC | CASSKTSGGEYEQYF
TRBD1 | TRBJ1-5 | TRBV6-2/TRBV6-3 | - | TGTGCCAGCAGTTCGCGACAGGGCAACGGCAATCAGCCCCAGCATTTT | CASSSRQGNGNQPQHF
- | TRBJ2-2 | TRBV5-1 | - | TGCGCCAGCAGCTTGGCAGGGTCCCCCGGGGAGCTGTTTTTT | CASSLAGSPGELFF
- | TRBJ2-3 | TRBV7-8 | - | TGTGCCAGCAGATACGACCTGAAGGGGGACCGCGTCACGTGGACGCAGTATTTT | CASRYDLKGDRVTWTQYF
TRBD1 | TRBJ1-2 | TRBV12-5 | few | TGTGCTAGTGTCTGGGGGACAGGCGACAACTATGGCTACACCTTC | CASVWGTGDNYGYTF
TRBD2 | TRBJ2-2 | TRBV9 | - | TGTGCCAGCAGTTTGGGACTAGCGGGAGCCACCGGGGAGCTGTTTTTT | CASSLGLAGATGELFF
TRBD1 | TRBJ1-2 | TRBV6-1 | - | TGTGTCACGCAGGACAGGGCGGCTGGCTACACCTTC | CVTQDRAAGYTF
- | TRBJ2-7 | TRBV11-3 | - | TGTGCCAGCAGCGATATAGAGGACGAGCAGTACTTC | CASSDIEDEQYF
TRBD2 | TRBJ2-1 | TRBV10-2 | - | TGCGCCAGCAGGAAGGGACTAGCGGATTCCTACAATGAGCAGTTCTTC | CASRKGLADSYNEQFF
TRBD2 | TRBJ2-1 | TRBV6-5 | - | TGTGCCAGCAGGACTAGCGGAGGGTACAATGAGCAGTTCTTC | CASRTSGGYNEQFF
- | TRBJ1-2 | TRBV29-1 | - | TGCAGCGCCAGGGAGGGTAGCTATGGCTACACCTTC | CSAREGSYGYTF
TRBD2 | TRBJ2-2 | TRBV7-9 | - | TGTGCCAGCAGGAGATCTAGCGGGAGTAAGAACGGGGAGCTGTTTTTT | CASRRSSGSKNGELFF
TRBD1 | TRBJ2-7 | TRBV5-1 | - | TGCGCCAGCAGCTTGGATGGGACAGGGGGCTACGAGCAGTACTTC | CASSLDGTGGYEQYF
- | TRBJ2-7 | TRBV3-1/TRBV3-2 | - | TGTGCCAGCAGCCCCAGGGGGGAGGAGCAGTACTTC | CASSPRGEEQYF
- | TRBJ2-3 | TRBV20-1 | - | TGCAGTGCTAGTGGTCTTCTCACAGATACGCAGTATTTT | CSASGLLTDTQYF
TRBD2 | TRBJ2-1 | TRBV11-3 | - | TGTGCCAGCAGCGACGGGACTAGCGGGGGGGATGAGCAGTTCTTC | CASSDGTSGGDEQFF
TRBD1 | TRBJ1-5 | TRBV30 | - | TGTGCCTGGAGTGACGACAGGGCTCAGCCCCAGCATTTT | CAWSDDRAQPQHF
TRBD1 | TRBJ1-3 | TRBV30 | - | TGTGCCTGGAGTTTAGGACAGGGTTTGAACACCATATATTTT | CAWSLGQGLNTIYF
- | TRBJ1-5 | TRBV19 | - | TGTGCCAGTAGTATCTCCCGTCGACAGCTTTGGGAGCCCCAGCATTTT | CASSISRRQLWEPQHF
TRBD1 | TRBJ1-3 | TRBV5-1 | few | TGCGCCAGCAGCACGGACAGGGGGGCGCCCGGAAACACCATATATTTT | CASSTDRGAPGNTIYF
- | TRBJ2-3 | TRBV7-2 | - | TGTGCCAGCAGCTCGCGAAGAGGAGGGTTCACAGATACGCAGTATTTT | CASSSRRGGFTDTQYF
TRBD2 | TRBJ2-3 | TRBV10-2 | - | TGCGCCAGCAACCTAGCGGGAGTTGTCGCAGATACGCAGTATTTT | CASNLAGVVADTQYF
- | TRBJ1-1 | TRBV19 | - | TGTGCCAGTAGTTTCCAGGGCGAAGTCCCTGAAGCTTTCTTT | CASSFQGEVPEAFF
- | TRBJ1-1 | TRBV4-1 | - | TGCGCCAGCAGCCAAGACCCCCCGGGCACTGAAGCTTTCTTT | CASSQDPPGTEAFF
- | TRBJ1-1 | TRBV10-1 | - | TGCGCCAGCAGTGAGTCTGTACCAGGCTCGAACACTGAAGCTTTCTTT | CASSESVPGSNTEAFF
- | TRBJ1-1 | TRBV7-9 | - | TGTGCCAGCAGCATGGGGGAGGCGAACACTGAAGCTTTCTTT | CASSMGEANTEAFF
- | TRBJ2-5 | TRBV19 | - | TGTGCCAGTAGTACTCAGGGTAAAATTCAGACCCAGTACTTC | CASSTQGKIQTQYF
TRBD2 | TRBJ2-1 | TRBV29-1 | - | TGCAGCGTTAAAGGGGGGGGACTAGCGGGAGGCGGTGAGCAGTTCTTC | CSVKGGGLAGGGEQFF
- | TRBJ2-5 | TRBV5-6 | - | TGTGCCAGCAGCTTCAAGGGACCCCAGGGGGAGACCCAGTACTTC | CASSFKGPQGETQYF